This entry concerns a single T cell receptor (beta chain). What it binds is not known. This sample is drawn from a study of CXCR3-negative and CXCR3-positive naive CD8 T cells. At the level of the study: Sequencing gave about 135 million TRB reads overall, about 1.5 +/- 0.3 million per library. Study-level findings and limits: Between one naive subset and the other, surface CD5 was comparable, and TCR strength was inferred from TRB CDR3 properties. Hydrophobicity of TRB CDR3s was greater in CXCR3-positive naive cells than in CXCR3-negative naive cells.

About 310,000 cells per CD8+ T cell subset were flow-sorted in triplicate. The TRB cDNA libraries were prepared by 5' RACE with UMI labels. TCRdb reprocessed the 5' RACE reads and reports one entry per CDR3 protein, with no DNA. The sample data list about 150,000 distinct CDR3 sequences. Germline loops: CDR1 MDHEN, CDR2 SYDVKM. This CDR3 has 12 amino acids. The sample consisted of naive CXCR3+ CD8+ T cells from blood. Regarding subset: CD45RO-CCR7+CD27+CD95- naive CD8+ T cells expressing CXCR3 (TNR3+). This receptor was identified in a human donor in good health. Some clones in this sample may be carry-over from other donors' samples. J is TRBJ1-2 and V is TRBV28; TCRdb's D call of TRBD1 is untestable without DNA. This CDR3 is CASRKGRYDYTF.